This T cell receptor beta chain was identified in a study of T cells after yellow fever vaccination. TCRdb used MiXCR to reprocess the 5' RACE reads, holding one entry per CDR3 protein. The table lists 50,000 to 65,000 distinct CDR3 sequences, more than 6.5% of them singletons. A few counts support this clonotype. This TCR was recovered from a man between 18 and 35 years old who received the YFV17D yellow fever vaccine. The sample here was CD8+ T cells not binding an NS4B(214-222) dextramer, sorted from PBMCs, taken roughly 45 days after the first yellow fever vaccination.

CDR3 nucleotides: TGCAGCGTTAGGACAGGGAACACTGAAGCTTTCTTT. Its protein product is CSVRTGNTEAFF. The J gene is TRBJ1-1, the V gene TRBV29-1, with 7 bases identical to TRBD1. With 5 bases clipped from V and 1 base from J, the junction kept 1 base outside the gene matches. CDR1 and CDR2 from the germline V gene are SQVTM and ANQGSEA. The CDR3 has 12 amino acids.